This TCR beta chain appears in the sequencing data of a study of blood T cell repertoires in COVID-19 (dated by TCRdb to between 2020 and 2021). Background on the whole study: Samples covering the acute and convalescent phases of COVID-19 were provided by collaborators in the United States, Italy and Spain. HLA class I and class II types, where available, came from metadata supplied by the sample provider rather than from assay-based typing. Subjects who had been exposed to COVID-19, were actively infected with it, or had recovered from it provided the deeply sampled blood TCRbeta repertoires that made up the dataset. The repertoires were made available in a free public database intended to serve as a resource for research on the immune response to SARS-CoV-2. The samples were drawn from the first 160 participants of the ongoing ImmuneRACE study and from 950 to 1,500 subjects provided by 6 global collaborators. The prospective study material was composed of cDNA or gDNA derived from T cells, B-cell-depleted T cells, or PBMCs. The sample metadata nearly always contained a de-identified subject ID, COVID-19 status, age in years and sex.

Participants in the prospective study were enrolled through a virtual design, were aged 18 to 89 years, and lived in some 24 United States geographic areas. To assign participants to cohorts, the prospective study relied on clinical history that participants themselves reported in a screening survey and a study questionnaire. Exposed participants were defined as having been in contact with someone with a PCR-confirmed or clinician-diagnosed COVID-19 case within 2 weeks of study entry. Mobile phlebotomists in the prospective study collected whole blood, serum and a nasopharyngeal or oropharyngeal swab from every participant. Over a roughly two-month period, participants in the prospective study had the option of providing additional blood draws and questionnaires. Blood samples from the prospective study were shipped frozen or at room temperature prior to DNA extraction. TCRbeta CDR3 regions were amplified from genomic DNA by means of the immunoSEQ Assay, a bias-controlled multiplex PCR. The authors processed their data as follows. Within the assay, amplification of reference gene primers was used to estimate how many nucleated cells each sample contained. Sequence reads were collapsed and filtered to measure the absolute abundance of every unique TCRbeta CDR3 rearrangement. For each sample, productive Simpson clonality was calculated as the square root of Simpson's diversity index over productive rearrangements. Drawn from immuneACCESS, this table holds only the in-frame rearrangements with V and J called that TCRdb kept. Clones are partly lost; checked studies trace under half to an unresolved V gene and leave the rest unexplained. The DNA was the basis for D and trimming; V, J and clone size are from that table. Counted in this sample were some 180,000 clones; about four fifths of them appeared once. The ten largest clones represent roughly 3.2% of the sample.

This clone has only one observation. Its antigen is currently not known. Base qualities are missing; no much larger clone stands one base away. Results the study describes overall, beyond this receptor: The quantity of clinical and demographic metadata differed by source and by participant and was supplied without curation.

The CDR3 holds 15 amino acids from the cysteine to the phenylalanine. Only the CDR3 DNA is retained, 45 bases long and in frame from the first base. For CDR1 and CDR2, the germline V gene (reference sequence) lists MNHEY and SMNVEV. V is reduced by 3 bases and J by 0 bases, leaving a spacing of 10 bases between them. The sequence was collected from a woman aged 30 to 39 who had been exposed to COVID-19. In this chain, TRBV27 is recombined with TRBJ2-3; 6 matching bases give a weak D call of TRBD2. The sequenced material came from PBMCs or T cells enriched from blood (not recorded which). At the DNA level, the sequence is TGTGCCAGCAGTTTGGGACTGCCAAGCACAGATACGCAGTATTTT. Its product reads: CASSLGLPSTDTQYF.